The 28 T cell receptor beta chains below all came from one sample that was sequenced in a study of blood T cell repertoires in COVID-19. Generated by immunoSEQ multiplex PCR, the TCRdb table keeps only in-frame clones and is missing some. In the table there are fewer than 80,000 clones, about nine tenths of which are singletons. Sequencing was carried out using peripheral blood. All receptors derive from a man younger than 45 with acute or convalescent COVID-19.

The chain has TRBV3-1 (or the pseudogene TRBV3-2) and TRBJ2-2; 7 bases are a match to TRBD1. The CDR3 has 16 amino acids. CDR1 is LGHDT and CDR2 is YNNKEL in the germline V gene (reference sequence). The V gene end was trimmed by 3 bases and the J gene end by 1 base; junction bases not matched to a gene: 5. The CDR3 region is CASSQARQGNTGELFF. The DNA for the CDR3 is TGTGCCAGCAGCCAGGCAAGACAGGGGAACACCGGGGAGCTGTTTTTT.

The J gene is TRBJ2-1, the V gene TRBV6-5, with 10 bases matching TRBD2. J lost 7 bases, V lost 7 bases, and 10 bases had no gene match. The CDR3 is 15 amino acids. Germline V CDR1 and CDR2: MNHEY, SVGAGI. CDR3 sequence: CASNLGLAASNEQFF. For the CDR3, the DNA is TGTGCCAGCAACCTAGGACTAGCGGCGTCTAATGAGCAGTTCTTC.

The V call is TRBV11-2, the J call TRBJ1-2; D call uncertain. Germline lookup yields CDR1 SGHAT and CDR2 FQNNGV. The CDR3 contains 15 residues. The germline V and J ends were trimmed by 1 base and 0 bases, with 9 bases remaining between them. The DNA of the CDR3 is TGTGCCAGCAGCTTAGTCCCAGGCGCTAACTATGGCTACACCTTC. Translated, it gives CASSLVPGANYGYTF.

This chain uses TRBV14 with TRBJ2-2; 11 bases are shared with TRBD1. The CDR3 has 15 amino acids. CDR1 and CDR2 (germline): SGHDN, FVKESK. V gave up 6 bases and J gave up 4 bases; unmatched junction bases: 4. CDR3 region: CASRPGTGGTGELFF. CDR3 nucleotides: TGTGCCAGCAGGCCCGGGACAGGGGGCACCGGGGAGCTGTTTTTT.

The genes are TRBV3-1 (or the pseudogene TRBV3-2) and TRBJ2-5, with 7 nucleotides matching TRBD1. Looked up from germline, CDR1 is LGHDT and CDR2 is YNNKEL (reference sequence). After removal of 1 base from V and 4 bases from J, the junction contained 6 bases not matched to a gene. CDR3 length equals 15 residues. CDR3 DNA sequence: TGTGCCAGCAGCCAAGCACCGACAGGGAGAGAGACCCAGTACTTC. It is translated as CASSQAPTGRETQYF.

This clone occurred a few times. The chain recombines TRBV12-3 or TRBV12-4 with TRBJ1-3; D gene ambiguous. The CDR3 loop spans 12 amino acids. V was clipped by 6 bases and J by 4 bases, with 7 bases between them. The CDR3 sequence: CASSYYGNTIYF. In nucleotides, the CDR3 is TGTGCCAGCAGCTATTACGGAAACACCATATATTTT.

CDR3 bases: TGCAGTGCCCTCGGAAACACCATATATTTT. Encoded protein: CSALGNTIYF. The chain couples TRBV20-1 to TRBJ1-3; D is undetermined. Germline CDR1 reads DFQATT; CDR2 reads SNEGSKA (reference sequence). Trimming took off 6 bases at V and 4 bases at J, with 4 bases between the two ends. This CDR3 comprises 10 residues.

V and J are TRBV5-1 and TRBJ2-5; 7 nucleotides align to TRBD1. Germline loops: CDR1 SGHRS, CDR2 YFSETQ. The CDR3 totals 16 residues. After removal of 3 bases from V and 3 bases from J, the junction contained 11 bases not matched to a gene. CDR3 region: CASSSRSGGAEETQYF. The CDR3, as DNA: TGCGCCAGCAGCTCCCGGTCAGGGGGAGCCGAAGAGACCCAGTACTTC.

The chain combines TRBV5-1 with TRBJ2-5; 10 bases map to TRBD2. J gave up 4 bases and V 3 bases, and 18 bases lay outside the gene matches. CDR1 SGHRS and CDR2 YFSETQ come from the germline V gene. The CDR3 contains 19 residues. CDR3 residues: CASSSRGGSLAGVRETQYF. Written as DNA, the CDR3 is TGCGCCAGCAGCTCCCGAGGAGGGTCCCTAGCGGGAGTAAGAGAGACCCAGTACTTC.

The J gene is TRBJ2-1, the V gene TRBV21-1; TRBD1 is taken as the D call from the table, unchecked against the DNA. TRBV21-1 is a pseudogene locus. The CDR3 contains 18 residues. The CDR3 DNA follows: TGTGCCAGCAGCAAAGACTGGGGGGGACAGGGGTTCCCCCGGGAGCAGTTCTTC. This gives the protein CASSKDWGGQGFPREQFF.

Here the CDR3 reads CASRDSPSSNSPLHF. The CDR3 region has the DNA TGTGCCAGTAGGGACTCCCCCAGCAGCAATTCACCCCTCCACTTT. The chain joins TRBV19 to TRBJ1-6; D is undetermined. Per germline, CDR1 LNHDA and CDR2 SQIVND (reference sequence). The germline V and J ends were trimmed by 6 bases and 7 bases, with 16 bases remaining between them. This CDR3 has 15 amino acids.

The chain combines TRBV4-1 with TRBJ1-5; maybe TRBD1 (6 bases). This CDR3 has 15 amino acids. Germline V gene lookup returns CDR1 MGHRA and CDR2 YSYEKL. Trimming shortened V by 1 base and J by 5 bases, and 12 bases separated the two germline ends. The CDR3 reads CASSQVGQGYQPQHF. DNA for the CDR3: TGCGCCAGCAGCCAAGTCGGGCAGGGGTATCAGCCCCAGCATTTT.

The chain uses TRBV7-9 and TRBJ2-1, with D possibly matching TRBD2 (6 bases). Trimming removed 2 bases from V and 5 bases from J, with 10 bases in between. The CDR3 is 14 residues long. The germline V gene has CDR1 SEHNR and CDR2 FQNEAQ (reference sequence). The CDR3 loop is CASSLTRTNNEQFF. The DNA of the CDR3 is TGTGCCAGCAGCTTAACACGGACTAACAATGAGCAGTTCTTC.

This chain links TRBV27 with TRBJ2-5; D is uncertain. This CDR3 is 14 amino acids long. Germline loops: CDR1 MNHEY, CDR2 SMNVEV (reference sequence). Trimming left V 0 bases short and J 2 bases short, with 7 bases between. In nucleotides, the CDR3 is TGTGCCAGCAGTTTATCTGGCATTCAAGAGACCCAGTACTTC. This encodes CASSLSGIQETQYF.

The chain joins TRBV29-1 to TRBJ2-5; possible D gene TRBD1, 7 bases. The CDR3 consists of 12 residues. V was clipped by 8 bases and J by 5 bases, with 15 bases between them. Looked up from germline, CDR1 is SQVTM and CDR2 is ANQGSEA. This CDR3 reads CSIAGQKETQYF. The CDR3 nucleotides read TGCAGCATTGCGGGACAGAAGGAGACCCAGTACTTC.

This chain links TRBV30 with TRBJ2-4; TRBD2 agrees at 7 bases. The germline V gene encodes CDR1 GTSNPN and CDR2 SVGIG (reference sequence). V trimming: 6 bases; J trimming: 0 bases; junction bases outside the gene matches: 5. This CDR3 comprises 14 residues. CDR3 nucleotide sequence: TGTGCCTGCACCGCGGGGGTAGCCAAAAACATTCAGTACTTC. It specifies CACTAGVAKNIQYF. Drawing the rest from reference TRBV30 and TRBJ2-4, the complete variable domain is SQTIHQWPATLVQPVGSPLSLECTVEGTSNPNLYWYRQAAGRGLQLLFYSVGIGQISSEVPQNLSASRPQDRQFILSSKKLLLSDSGFYLCACTAGVAKNIQYFGAGTRLSVL.

The gene calls are TRBV18 and TRBJ1-2, with TRBD1 matching over 8 bases. This CDR3 is built from 15 residues. Germline trimming cut 5 bases from V and 4 bases from J; bases unmatched to any gene: 9. From germline, CDR1 is KGHSH and CDR2 LQKENI. CDR3 sequence reads: CASSGQGQGSYGYTF. The CDR3 DNA follows: TGTGCCAGCTCAGGACAAGGACAGGGAAGCTATGGCTACACCTTC.

Details on this clone: Different DNA sequences within this sample yield the same CDR3. The chain joins TRBV27 to TRBJ2-5, with a possible D match to TRBD2 (6 bases). Germline lookup yields CDR1 MNHEY and CDR2 SMNVEV (reference sequence). The V end was cut by 6 bases, the J end by 1 base, with 12 bases between. This CDR3 is 14 amino acids long. DNA for the CDR3: TGTGCCAGCAGAGGAACCGGGAGCCAAGAGACCCAGTACTTC. It is translated as CASRGTGSQETQYF.

The CDR3, as DNA: TGTGCCAGCAGTTTCGGGACAGGGAATTCACCCCTCCACTTT. Protein sequence: CASSFGTGNSPLHF. The chain has TRBV27 and TRBJ1-6; TRBD1 agrees at 9 bases. CDR1 is MNHEY, CDR2 SMNVEV, per germline (reference sequence). Trimming removed 3 bases from V and 7 bases from J; junction bases left unmatched: 1. The CDR3 is 14 residues long.

The chain has TRBV7-8 and TRBJ1-6, with 8 positions matching TRBD1. The CDR3 covers 18 residues. Germline CDR1 and CDR2: SGHVS and FQNEAQ. Unmatched junction bases numbered 10, after V lost 6 bases and J lost 0 bases. The CDR3 DNA reads TGTGCCAGCAGGAACGGACAGGGCCGGAGCTCCTATAATTCACCCCTCCACTTT. It encodes CASRNGQGRSSYNSPLHF.

This clone showed up just once. The chain recombines TRBV29-1 with TRBJ2-1; TRBD2 aligns across 12 bases. The trim removed 2 bases at V and 9 bases at J, leaving 5 bases unmatched. The CDR3 length is 14 residues. CDR1 SQVTM and CDR2 ANQGSEA come from the germline V gene. This chain's CDR3 is CSVERLAGDSEQFF. The CDR3 DNA is TGCAGCGTTGAACGACTAGCGGGAGATAGTGAGCAGTTCTTC.

This clone was counted only a few times. The CDR3 nucleotides read TGTGCCAGCAGCGCCGGGACAAAGTATGGCTACACCTTC. Translation gives CASSAGTKYGYTF. The rearrangement joins TRBV9 to TRBJ1-2; maybe TRBD1 (6 bases). The germline V gene encodes CDR1 SGDLS and CDR2 YYNGEE. V gave up 3 bases and J gave up 5 bases, with 11 bases separating them. This CDR3 has 13 residues.

V gene TRBV5-1 combines with J gene TRBJ1-2; no reliable D call. V lost 0 bases, J lost 13 bases, and 22 bases lay in between. Germline CDR1 and CDR2: SGHRS and YFSETQ. CDR3 length equals 15 residues. The CDR3 region has the DNA TGCGCCAGCAGCTTGGCTACGGGAAACAGCGGGGAGCTCACCTTC. It encodes CASSLATGNSGELTF.

The rearrangement uses TRBV30 and TRBJ1-1; D unresolved. The CDR3 is 14 residues long. Germline values: CDR1 GTSNPN, CDR2 SVGIG (reference sequence). Trimming left V 0 bases short and J 4 bases short, with 12 bases between. The CDR3 loop is CAWSVSPLSTEAFF. DNA for the CDR3: TGTGCCTGGAGTGTTAGCCCGCTGAGCACTGAAGCTTTCTTT. Full variable domain (rest looked up from reference TRBV30 and TRBJ1-1): SQTIHQWPATLVQPVGSPLSLECTVEGTSNPNLYWYRQAAGRGLQLLFYSVGIGQISSEVPQNLSASRPQDRQFILSSKKLLLSDSGFYLCAWSVSPLSTEAFFGQGTRLTVV.

The gene calls are TRBV6-5 and TRBJ2-3, with TRBD1 matching over 11 bases. There are 16 residues in the CDR3. Germline V gene lookup returns CDR1 MNHEY and CDR2 SVGAGI. J gave up 5 bases and V 3 bases, and 7 bases lay outside the gene matches. In DNA, the CDR3 is TGTGCCAGCAGTTATGGGACAGGGGGGTTGAAAGATACGCAGTATTTT. This sequence encodes CASSYGTGGLKDTQYF.

This clone was detected once. The chain joins TRBV2 to TRBJ1-2; D perhaps matches TRBD1 (5 bases). CDR3 size: 15 residues. V was pared by 6 bases and J by 2 bases, with 16 bases between. Germline V gene lookup returns CDR1 SNHLY and CDR2 FYNNEI. In nucleotides, the CDR3 is TGTGCCAGCAGAGAAAGACAGTGGGAAAACTATGGCTACACCTTC. It specifies CASRERQWENYGYTF. Full variable domain (rest looked up from reference TRBV2 and TRBJ1-2): EPEVTQTPSHQVTQMGQEVILRCVPISNHLYFYWYRQILGQKVEFLVSFYNNEISEKSEIFDDQFSVERPDGSNFTLKIRSTKLEDSAMYFCASRERQWENYGYTFGSGTRLTVV.

The table lists this clone with a few counts. This sequence joins TRBV29-1 and TRBJ1-1; D possibly corresponds to TRBD1 (5 bases). The V gene lost 5 bases and the J gene lost 0 bases, with 10 bases spanning the gap. Germline V lookup: CDR1 SQVTM, CDR2 ANQGSEA. The CDR3 has 13 amino acids. CDR3 bases: TGCAGCGTTTTACGACAGTTGAACACTGAAGCTTTCTTT. It yields the protein CSVLRQLNTEAFF.

The chain couples TRBV5-1 to TRBJ1-2; maybe TRBD1 (5 bases). V was shortened by 4 bases and J by 2 bases, with 9 bases between the two germline ends. The V gene's germline CDR1 is SGHRS and CDR2 YFSETQ. The CDR3 is 13 residues long. The CDR3 DNA sequence: TGCGCCAGCAGCCCCAGACAGAACTATGGCTACACCTTC. Its protein is CASSPRQNYGYTF. The full variable domain, with the rest looked up from reference TRBV5-1 and TRBJ1-2, is KAGVTQTPRYLIKTRGQQVTLSCSPISGHRSVSWYQQTPGQGLQFLFEYFSETQRNKGNFPGRFSGRQFSNSRSEMNVSTLELGDSALYLCASSPRQNYGYTFGSGTRLTVV.